This T cell receptor (beta chain) is from a study of OX40 agonist ivuxolimab in advanced cancers. Study-level information: Of mixed ages from about 23 to 85 and averaging roughly 66 years, the group was over 80% male. General study results and limits: CD8+ T cells averaged more expanded clones than CD4+. At doses 0.1 to 3.0 mg/kg, CD4+ and CD8+ clones expanded. Some nonresponders likewise displayed low normalized T-cell clonal expansion.

CDR1 and CDR2 from the germline V gene are SGHKS and YYEKEE (reference sequence). The CDR3 length is 17 residues. With respect to this clone: Antigen unknown. One end of the junction varies from germline; a read error may be responsible.

Assay used: immunoSEQ multiplex PCR; TCRdb lists only in-frame clones, some missing. The data hold about 46,000 clones, with about 89% observed a single time. Material: CD4+ or CD8+ T cells sorted from blood, obtained in a trial of the OX40 agonist ivuxolimab. The sequence derives from an adult with an advanced solid tumor such as melanoma, head and neck, liver or kidney cancer. This chain links TRBV5-5 with TRBJ2-7; 8 bases map to TRBD1. CDR3 nucleotide sequence: TGTGCCAGCAGCCTTGCCGGACAGGGTCACATCTCCGACGAGCAGTACTTC. This translates into CASSLAGQGHISDEQYF.